This T cell receptor (beta chain) was captured by sequencing in a study of TIL therapy for anti-PD-1-resistant metastatic lung cancer. This clone was recorded many times. Sequencing used immunoSEQ v3. The data were produced by immunoSEQ multiplex PCR, yet TCRdb's version contains in-frame clones alone and is incomplete. Found here are 45,000 to 60,000 clones, 60% to 85% of them singletons; the top ten hold about 6%. Trimming took 7 bases from V and 5 from J, leaving 18 bases between them. The CDR3 loop spans 14 amino acids. CDR1 MDHEN and CDR2 SYDVKM come from the germline V gene. Time point indicated: pre-treatment sample, taken before nivolumab and TIL therapy. Pleural nodules or supraclavicular lymph nodes made up most of the excised metastases sampled.

The J gene is TRBJ2-7, the V gene TRBV28, with D perhaps TRBD2 (6 bases). The material was tumor tissue, obtained at baseline. This receptor was obtained from a person between 30 and 80 years old with non-small cell lung cancer. The CDR3 DNA reads TGTGCCAGCATTGGGACTGCAGAGGTCGACGAGCAGTACTTC. Residues: CASIGTAEVDEQYF.